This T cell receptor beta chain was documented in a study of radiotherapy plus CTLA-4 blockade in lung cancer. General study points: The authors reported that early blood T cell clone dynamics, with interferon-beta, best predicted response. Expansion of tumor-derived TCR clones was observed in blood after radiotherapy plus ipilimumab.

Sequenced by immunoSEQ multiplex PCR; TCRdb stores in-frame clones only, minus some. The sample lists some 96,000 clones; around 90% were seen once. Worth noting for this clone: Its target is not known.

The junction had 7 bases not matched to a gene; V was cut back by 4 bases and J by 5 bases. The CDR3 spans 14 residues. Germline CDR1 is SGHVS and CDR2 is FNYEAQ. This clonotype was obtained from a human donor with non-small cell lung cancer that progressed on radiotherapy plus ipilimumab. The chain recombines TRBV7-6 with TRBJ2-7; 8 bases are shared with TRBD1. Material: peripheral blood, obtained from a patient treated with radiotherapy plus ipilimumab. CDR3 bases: TGTGCCAGCAGCTCAAAAACAGGGGGACACGAGCAGTACTTC. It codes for CASSSKTGGHEQYF.